Listed here are 30 T cell receptor beta chains from one sample, sequenced in a study of cytomegalovirus exposure and HLA in healthy donors. 13 Jbeta primers and 60 Vbeta primers were used for the PCR. Method: immunoSEQ multiplex PCR; TCRdb's copy keeps in-frame clones and lacks some. The table has under 110,000 clones, about 75% seen once; the top ten hold 2% to 2.5%. The source material was PBMCs. These receptor sequences come from a middle-aged man in good health and CMV-seronegative.

The rearrangement uses TRBV5-1 and TRBJ1-5, with D tentatively TRBD1 (6 bases). The CDR3 totals 14 residues. Germline V gene sequence: CDR1 SGHRS, CDR2 YFSETQ. Between the trimmed V and J ends, which lost 4 bases and 5 bases, there was a span of 13 bases. This CDR3 is CASSATGLHQPQHF. In nucleotides, the CDR3 is TGCGCCAGCAGCGCAACAGGGTTGCATCAGCCCCAGCATTTT.

This clone appeared a few times. V usage is TRBV19 and J usage is TRBJ2-2, with 10 bases identical to TRBD2. The CDR3 is made up of 16 amino acids. Germline assignment: CDR1 LNHDA and CDR2 SQIVND (reference sequence). The V and J ends lost 6 bases and 5 bases, in that order; junction bases with no gene match: 9. The CDR3 sequence: CASSTRAGGRTGELFF. For the CDR3, the DNA is TGTGCCAGTAGCACCCGAGCGGGGGGGCGTACCGGGGAGCTGTTTTTT.

This clone was detected once. V usage is TRBV5-6 and J usage is TRBJ2-7; 8 positions agree with TRBD2. From germline, CDR1 is SGHDT and CDR2 YYEEEE. V was pared by 2 bases and J by 4 bases, with 8 bases of the junction left unmatched. The CDR3 totals 15 residues. The CDR3 loop reads CASSFSPGGGYEQYF. CDR3 nucleotides: TGTGCCAGCAGCTTCTCTCCGGGGGGGGGATACGAGCAGTACTTC.

This chain uses TRBV5-4 with TRBJ2-3, with 8 bases lining up with TRBD1. This CDR3 is 13 amino acids long. V dropped 7 bases and J dropped 4; count of bases not matched to a gene: 5. The germline CDR1 and CDR2 sequences are SGHNT and YYREEE (reference sequence). The CDR3 DNA sequence: TGTGCCAGCTCAGGGGGCTGGGCAGATACGCAGTATTTT. It codes for CASSGGWADTQYF. The complete variable domain, with remaining parts taken from reference TRBV5-4 and TRBJ2-3, reads ETGVTQSPTHLIKTRGQQVTLRCSSQSGHNTVSWYQQALGQGPQFIFQYYREEENGRGNFPPRFSGLQFPNYSSELNVNALELDDSALYLCASSGGWADTQYFGPGTRLTVL.

In this sample, this clone turned up a few times. The CDR3 is CSVEAHRGTEAFF. The CDR3 coding sequence is TGCAGCGTTGAAGCCCATCGGGGGACTGAAGCTTTCTTT. The chain employs TRBV29-1 and TRBJ1-1; a weak D match, TRBD1 (5 bases). The CDR3 extends over 13 amino acids. V shed 1 base and J shed 5 bases, with 11 bases lying between them. Germline loops: CDR1 SQVTM, CDR2 ANQGSEA.

The chain combines TRBV10-2 with TRBJ2-5, with 8 nucleotides matching TRBD2. The CDR3 totals 15 residues. With 8 bases clipped from V and 4 bases from J, the junction kept 12 bases outside the gene matches. The V gene's germline CDR1 is WSHSY and CDR2 SAAADI. Written as DNA, the CDR3 is TGCGCCAGCGGTCCGACGGGGGGGGCCGTAGAGACCCAGTACTTC. Translated, it gives CASGPTGGAVETQYF.

V usage is TRBV6-5 and J usage is TRBJ2-1, with D possibly matching TRBD2 (6 bases). V was clipped by 5 bases and J by 5 bases, with 10 bases between them. Per the germline V gene, CDR1 is MNHEY and CDR2 is SVGAGI. The CDR3 spans 13 residues. CDR3 in amino acids: CASSISGNNEQFF. CDR3 sequence (DNA): TGTGCCAGCAGTATTAGCGGAAACAATGAGCAGTTCTTC.

The genes are TRBV7-9 and TRBJ2-1, with TRBD1 matching over 7 bases. The J segment lost 15 bases and the V segment lost 3 bases, leaving 5 bases of the junction unmatched. There are 11 residues in the CDR3. Germline values: CDR1 SEHNR, CDR2 FQNEAQ (reference sequence). CDR3 amino acids: CASSFTGERFF. The CDR3 DNA follows: TGTGCCAGCAGCTTTACAGGGGAGAGGTTCTTC.

This clone has a handful of counts. The chain uses TRBV6-6 and TRBJ1-6; maybe TRBD1 (5 bases). The CDR3 has 13 residues. Germline V gene data show CDR1 as MNHNY and CDR2 as SVGAGI (reference sequence). V was clipped by 6 bases and J by 7 bases, with 10 bases between them. For the CDR3, the DNA is TGTGCCAGCAGCCCCCGGGGGAATTCACCCCTCCACTTT. This gives the protein CASSPRGNSPLHF.

In nucleotides, the CDR3 is TGTGCCAGCAGCCAGGGTCGGGGGGAAATAGAAAAACTGTTTTTT. Its protein is CASSQGRGEIEKLFF. The rearrangement links TRBV5-4 to TRBJ1-4; D is perhaps TRBD1 (5 bases). This CDR3 is built from 15 residues. Looked up from germline, CDR1 is SGHNT and CDR2 is YYREEE (reference sequence). The V end lost 4 bases, the J end lost 8 bases, and 18 bases lay between the germline ends.

The V call is TRBV5-1, the J call TRBJ1-1; D remains ambiguous. V lost 0 bases to trimming and J lost 3 bases, with 9 bases between them. Germline V lookup: CDR1 SGHRS, CDR2 YFSETQ. The CDR3 length is 14 residues. CDR3 sequence (DNA): TGCGCCAGCAGCTTGGCGGGGAAGGACACTGAAGCTTTCTTT. It specifies CASSLAGKDTEAFF.

As for this clone: An end of the junction does not agree with germline; a read error may underlie this. The CDR3 DNA reads as TGTTCCAGCAGCGACATCCGGGGGGCGCTTAGCACTGAAGCTTTCTTT. Amino acid sequence: CSSSDIRGALSTEAFF. The chain has TRBV7-9 and TRBJ1-1; D is possibly TRBD1 (6 bases). The CDR3 length is 16 residues. CDR1 and CDR2 (germline): SEHNR, FQNEAQ (reference sequence). Drawing the rest from reference TRBV7-9 and TRBJ1-1, the complete variable domain is DTGVSQNPRHKITKRGQNVTFRCDPISEHNRLYWYRQTLGQGPEFLTYFQNEAQLEKSRLLSDRFSAERPKGSFSTLEIQRTEQGDSAMYLCSSSDIRGALSTEAFFGQGTRLTVV.

V is TRBV5-4 and J is TRBJ2-7; TRBD1 aligns across 8 bases. The V segment lost 6 bases and the J segment 2 bases; nucleotides outside the gene matches: 4. Germline-derived CDR1 and CDR2 are SGHNT and YYREEE (reference sequence). This CDR3 spans 13 amino acids. The CDR3 reads CASNRDRTYEQYF. The CDR3 bases are TGTGCCAGCAACCGGGACAGGACCTACGAGCAGTACTTC.

This chain connects TRBV7-7 to TRBJ2-5; D possibly corresponds to TRBD2 (7 bases). Germline loops: CDR1 SSHAT, CDR2 FNYEAQ (reference sequence). V lost 2 bases to trimming and J lost 5 bases, with 12 bases between them. The CDR3 loop spans 14 amino acids. The DNA of the CDR3 is TGTGCCAGCAGCTTAACGGGGGGCACGGAGACCCAGTACTTC. Its translation: CASSLTGGTETQYF.

The genes are TRBV5-1 and TRBJ1-1; TRBD1 aligns across 7 bases. CDR1 is SGHRS, CDR2 YFSETQ, per germline. This CDR3 has 14 residues. V lost 4 bases and J lost 1; bases outside the gene matches: 4. The DNA of the CDR3 is TGCGCCAGCAGCCTGCAGGGGGGGAACACTGAAGCTTTCTTT. Translating it yields CASSLQGGNTEAFF.

The chain links TRBV19 to TRBJ1-6; no clear D. The germline gives CDR1 LNHDA, CDR2 SQIVND (reference sequence). This CDR3 comprises 17 residues. V was shortened by 4 bases and J by 3 bases, with 16 bases between the two germline ends. The CDR3 nucleotides read TGTGCCAGTAGTACCGATGTACCCCCACTCTATAATTCACCCCTCCACTTT. It translates to CASSTDVPPLYNSPLHF.

This clone was picked up a small number of times. This CDR3 is CASSYNRELRGAFF. The CDR3 region has the DNA TGTGCCAGCAGTTACAACAGAGAACTCCGGGGAGCTTTCTTT. The chain recombines TRBV5-6 with TRBJ1-1; D gene unclear. This CDR3 is 14 amino acids long. Germline V CDR1 and CDR2: SGHDT, YYEEEE. Trimming shortened V by 5 bases and J by 10 bases, and 21 bases separated the two germline ends. The whole variable domain, remainder taken from reference TRBV5-6 and TRBJ1-1, is DAGVTQSPTHLIKTRGQQVTLRCSPKSGHDTVSWYQQALGQGPQFIFQYYEEEERQRGNFPDRFSGHQFPNYSSELNVNALLLGDSALYLCASSYNRELRGAFFGQGTRLTVV.

CDR3 sequence reads: CASSQSPHTGCEDEQFF. CDR3 coding DNA: TGCGCCAGCAGTCAATCCCCCCACACAGGGTGTGAGGATGAGCAGTTCTTC. The V call is TRBV23-1, the J call TRBJ2-1, with D possibly being TRBD1 (6 bases). TRBV23-1 is designated an ORF whose function remains uncertain. This CDR3 has 17 residues. Trimming left V 0 bases short and J 8 bases short, with 20 bases between.

The chain carries TRBV2 and TRBJ1-1; 11 bases align to TRBD1. CDR1 SNHLY and CDR2 FYNNEI come from the germline V gene. The CDR3 spans 13 residues. V shed 5 bases and J 10 bases; nucleotides not matched to a gene: 6. In DNA, the CDR3 is TGTGCCAGCAGTAATGGACAGGGGGCAGGAGCTTTCTTT. This gives the protein CASSNGQGAGAFF.

The gene calls are TRBV9 and TRBJ2-5, with a possible D match to TRBD1 (6 bases). Germline CDR1 reads SGDLS; CDR2 reads YYNGEE. The V and J ends lost 3 bases and 3 bases respectively, with 15 bases between them. CDR3 length: 15 residues. DNA for the CDR3: TGTGCCAGCAGCGCACACGGGGACAAAGAAGAGACCCAGTACTTC. Encoded protein: CASSAHGDKEETQYF.

The rearrangement uses TRBV21-1 and TRBJ1-1. TRBV21-1 is classified as a pseudogene. The CDR3 loop spans 15 amino acids. The CDR3 DNA sequence: TGTGCCAGCAGCAAAGCTTGTCCGGTGAACACTGAAGCTTTCTTT. Translation: CASSKACPVNTEAFF.

About this clone: Its ends do not fully match the called genes, so a read error is possible. This chain uses TRBV7-9 with TRBJ2-5; TRBD2 aligns across 9 bases. Germline V CDR1 and CDR2: SEHNR, FQNEAQ (reference sequence). There are 14 residues in the CDR3. DNA for the CDR3: TGTTCCAGCAGCTTGCGGACTAGCGAAGAGACCCAGTACTTC. Protein product: CSSSLRTSEETQYF.

The chain recombines TRBV6-1 with TRBJ1-5; weak D call: TRBD1 (6 bases). Trimming pared 4 bases from V and 0 bases from J, leaving 10 bases between. The CDR3 covers 15 residues. Germline CDR1 MNHNS, CDR2 SASEGT. The CDR3: CASSVAGASNQPQHF. In DNA, the CDR3 is TGTGCCAGCAGTGTGGCGGGGGCTAGCAATCAGCCCCAGCATTTT.

V gene TRBV5-4 combines with J gene TRBJ1-4, with 7 bases that match TRBD1. This CDR3 is 14 amino acids long. CDR1 is SGHNT and CDR2 is YYREEE in the germline V gene (reference sequence). The trim removed 0 bases at V and 8 bases at J, leaving 4 bases unmatched. The CDR3 region is CASSLDRGQEKLFF. The CDR3 coding sequence is TGTGCCAGCAGCTTGGACAGGGGTCAGGAAAAACTGTTTTTT.

The chain is built from TRBV2 and TRBJ2-5; the D is unclear. V lost 5 bases, J lost 5 bases, and 6 bases lay in between. Germline V gives CDR1 SNHLY, CDR2 FYNNEI. The length of the CDR3 is 11 residues. CDR3 nucleotides: TGTGCCAGCAGTATCCGGGAGACCCAGTACTTC. Its protein is CASSIRETQYF.

Only one count was recorded for this clone. This chain joins TRBV6-4 and TRBJ2-1; TRBD2 matches at 15 bases. Trimming took 4 bases from V and 6 from J; bases not matched to a gene: 1. The CDR3 has 15 residues. From germline, CDR1 is MRHNA and CDR2 SNTAGT. CDR3 sequence reads: CASSGTSGGANEQFF. The CDR3 DNA reads as TGTGCCAGCAGTGGGACTAGCGGGGGGGCCAATGAGCAGTTCTTC.

This clone appeared a few times. A read error may account for a junction end that differs from germline. V gene TRBV4-2 combines with J gene TRBJ2-7; 15 bases agree with TRBD2. The CDR3 contains 18 residues. CDR1 is LGHNA, CDR2 YNFKEQ, per germline. The CDR3 nucleotides are TGTGCCAGCAGCCAAGATGGGACTAGCGGGGGGACGTCCTTCGAGCAGTACTTC. Its translation is CASSQDGTSGGTSFEQYF.

The chain links TRBV21-1 to TRBJ1-1. TRBV21-1 is reported as a pseudogene. CDR3 length: 20 residues. CDR3 loop: CASSGVRSPPGFGGITEAFF. As DNA, the CDR3 is TGTGCCAGCAGCGGAGTACGATCCCCCCCGGGGTTCGGGGGGATCACTGAAGCTTTCTTT.

The genes are TRBV27 and TRBJ2-6; D uncertain. The CDR3 covers 15 residues. The germline CDR1 and CDR2 sequences are MNHEY and SMNVEV (reference sequence). V was pared by 2 bases and J by 3 bases, with 8 bases between. The CDR3 region is CASSLDGFGANVLTF. The DNA for the CDR3 is TGTGCCAGCAGTTTAGACGGGTTTGGGGCCAACGTCCTGACTTTC.

The chain has TRBV7-9 and TRBJ2-5; tentatively, D is TRBD1 (6 bases). The J call may be incorrect, as the DNA end agrees better with TRBJ2-7. The CDR3 sequence is 14 residues long. CDR1 and CDR2 from the germline V gene are SEHNR and FQNEAQ (reference sequence). The CDR3 region has the DNA TGTGCCAGCAGCTTAGGTTTAGGGGGAAGCGAGCAGTACTTC. Residues: CASSLGLGGSEQYF.